The following is a TCR beta chain sequence with its context. This clonotype showed up just a few times. It has no known antigen specificity. The sample holds no much larger clone one base away, and base qualities are not on file. This specimen comes from a study of CD8+CD57+ T cells in acquired aplastic anemia (dated by TCRdb to between 2018 and 2020). General notes on the study: On average, sorted CD4+ and CD8+ cells yielded 2.5 to 3.5 ug of extracted DNA, with a range of roughly 0.18 to 30 ug. CD8+CD57+ expansion was defined as a frequency above the mean frequency observed in healthy subjects.

The full study reports these points: Although roughly 30 CD8+ CDR3 sequences were shared by patients and controls, these sequences appeared highly expressed in patients and within the immunodominant clones of patients. No significant difference in CD8+ Simpson's diversity was found between patients and healthy controls (P=0.060).

Genomic DNA was used as template for profiling of TCR beta VDJ combinations and CDR3 sequences. An Illumina HiSeq 2000 was used for TCR repertoire sequencing. As for the original processing: Repertoire assessment relied on Simpson's diversity index, CDR3 size and DJ length profiles, and TRBV/TRBJ rearrangement plots. The most abundant DNA sequence in the deep sequencing data was defined as the immunodominant clone. CDR3 amino acid sequences were screened for sharing across subjects and compared with published repertoires and the VDJdb database. The raw public reads went through TCRdb reprocessing: fastp at Q25, MiXCR clone calling, in-frame beta chains kept. One record per CDR3 amino acid sequence lists the most common genes and DNA. These V and J calls rely on TCRdb rather than the paper's analysis. In this sample the table shows just over 150,000 distinct CDR3 sequences, roughly 48% of which occur a single time. The ten biggest clones cover roughly 30% of the sample.

V gives up 2 bases and J gives up 6 bases, and the segment between their germline ends measures 4 bases. The germline V gene yields SGHTA for CDR1 and FQGTGA for CDR2. From the cysteine through the phenylalanine, the CDR3 covers 12 amino acids. Solely the CDR3 DNA is kept, with 36 bases framed from the first base. Patients chosen for sequencing had shown expansion of CD8+CD57+ cells by flow cytometry. Every patient had a diagnosis of severe acquired aplastic anemia based on International Study of Aplastic Anemia and Agranulocytosis and Camitta criteria. Patients had received no therapy at the time of blood sampling. TCR repertoires of sorted CD4+ and CD8+ blood T cells from severe aplastic anemia patients and healthy subjects were deep-sequenced in the study. Patients were enrolled in the USA under clinicaltrials.gov protocols 00001620, 01623167, 00001397, 00071045, 00081523 and 00961064. Ficoll-Paque density gradient centrifugation was used to isolate peripheral blood mononuclear cells. Before DNA extraction, CD4+ and CD8+ T cells were sorted with FACS or magnetic beads.

The source is a human donor with aplastic anemia. Sequenced material: sorted CD4+, CD8+, or CD8+CD57+ T cells (not recorded which) from PBMCs. The chain is made from TRBV7-3 and TRBJ2-2, with an unclear D gene assignment. The CDR3 reads as follows: CASSLPAGELFF. The base sequence is TGTGCCAGCAGCTTACCCGCCGGGGAGCTGTTTTTT.